This is a list of T cell receptor beta chains from one sample in a study of T cells in Graves' hyperthyroidism and ophthalmopathy. TCRdb re-called the multiplex PCR reads through MiXCR, storing one row per CDR3 protein. The sample carries around 500,000 distinct CDR3 sequences, more than 15% recorded once. Sequencing was performed on blood. These receptors were collected from a young woman with Graves' ophthalmopathy. CDR3s include the opening cysteine and the closing phenylalanine or tryptophan. The order of the fields is CDR3 protein, CDR3 DNA, clone size, D gene, J gene, V gene, CDR3 length. A D gene is named only where the DNA matches it firmly. Clone size appears in some rows only: once, few, many, or a class for an expanded clone.

CDR3 protein: CASSLIGTAEQYF
CDR3 DNA: TGTGCCAGCAGCTTAATAGGGACAGCCGAGCAGTACTTC
clone size: many
D gene: TRBD1
J gene: TRBJ2-7
V gene: TRBV7-9
CDR3 length: 13

CDR3 protein: CASSQYYEQYF
CDR3 DNA: TGTGCCAGCAGCCAGTACTACGAGCAGTACTTC
clone size: many
D gene: .
J gene: TRBJ2-7
V gene: TRBV6-2/TRBV6-3
CDR3 length: 11

CDR3 protein: CASSVDDNGELFF
CDR3 DNA: TGTGCCAGCAGCGTAGACGACAACGGGGAGCTGTTTTTT
clone size: few
D gene: .
J gene: TRBJ2-2
V gene: TRBV9
CDR3 length: 13

CDR3 protein: CASSQDSGDGNQPQHF
CDR3 DNA: TGCGCCAGCAGCCAAGACTCAGGGGATGGCAATCAGCCCCAGCATTTT
clone size: .
D gene: .
J gene: TRBJ1-5
V gene: TRBV4-3
CDR3 length: 16

CDR3 protein: CASSLGGSDRVSGYTF
CDR3 DNA: TGTGCCAGCAGCTTAGGGGGAAGCGACAGGGTATCCGGCTACACCTTC
clone size: many
D gene: TRBD1
J gene: TRBJ1-2
V gene: TRBV13
CDR3 length: 16

CDR3 protein: CSASGPMNTEAFF
CDR3 DNA: TGCAGTGCTAGCGGCCCTATGAACACTGAAGCTTTCTTT
clone size: few
D gene: .
J gene: TRBJ1-1
V gene: TRBV20-1
CDR3 length: 13

CDR3 protein: CASSLVLAGGVDEQFF
CDR3 DNA: TGCGCCAGCAGCTTGGTCCTAGCGGGAGGTGTCGATGAGCAGTTCTTC
clone size: .
D gene: TRBD2
J gene: TRBJ2-1
V gene: TRBV5-1
CDR3 length: 16

CDR3 protein: CASSQGPTSTDTQYF
CDR3 DNA: TGTGCCAGCAGCCAAGGTCCAACCAGCACAGATACGCAGTATTTT
clone size: many
D gene: .
J gene: TRBJ2-3
V gene: TRBV4-2
CDR3 length: 15

CDR3 protein: CASSSPGLAGYNEQFF
CDR3 DNA: TGTGCCAGCAGTTCCCCGGGGCTAGCGGGTTACAATGAGCAGTTCTTC
clone size: many
D gene: TRBD2
J gene: TRBJ2-1
V gene: TRBV28
CDR3 length: 16

CDR3 protein: CSARDFRKNEQFF
CDR3 DNA: TGCAGTGCTAGAGATTTTCGGAAGAATGAGCAGTTCTTC
clone size: .
D gene: .
J gene: TRBJ2-1
V gene: TRBV20-1
CDR3 length: 13

CDR3 protein: CASSPGPYTDTQYF
CDR3 DNA: TGTGCCAGCAGCCCCGGGCCGTACACAGATACGCAGTATTTT
clone size: many
D gene: .
J gene: TRBJ2-3
V gene: TRBV12-3/TRBV12-4
CDR3 length: 14

CDR3 protein: CASSLFPGTSGYYNEQFF
CDR3 DNA: TGTGCCAGCAGCTTATTTCCCGGGACTAGCGGGTACTACAATGAGCAGTTCTTC
clone size: many
D gene: TRBD2
J gene: TRBJ2-1
V gene: TRBV7-8
CDR3 length: 18

CDR3 protein: CSVEVGQSNEKLFF
CDR3 DNA: TGCAGCGTTGAAGTGGGTCAGAGTAATGAAAAACTGTTTTTT
clone size: few
D gene: .
J gene: TRBJ1-4
V gene: TRBV29-1
CDR3 length: 14

CDR3 protein: CASSEGSPAYNEQFF
CDR3 DNA: TGTGCCAGCAGCGAGGGGAGCCCAGCCTACAATGAGCAGTTCTTC
clone size: many
D gene: .
J gene: TRBJ2-1
V gene: TRBV7-2
CDR3 length: 15

CDR3 protein: CASPPLAGGLNTGELFF
CDR3 DNA: TGTGCCAGCCCTCCCCTAGCGGGAGGGCTGAACACCGGGGAGCTGTTTTTT
clone size: few
D gene: TRBD2
J gene: TRBJ2-2
V gene: TRBV6-1
CDR3 length: 17

CDR3 protein: CASSPEQGSYNEQFF
CDR3 DNA: TGTGCCAGCAGCCCCGAACAGGGCTCCTACAATGAGCAGTTCTTC
clone size: many
D gene: .
J gene: TRBJ2-1
V gene: TRBV3-1
CDR3 length: 15

CDR3 protein: CASSGVRGQQFF
CDR3 DNA: TGTGCCAGCAGCGGGGTGCGGGGTCAGCAGTTCTTC
clone size: .
D gene: .
J gene: TRBJ2-1
V gene: TRBV6-1
CDR3 length: 12

CDR3 protein: CASSSGDWHYEQYF
CDR3 DNA: TGTGCCAGCAGCTCAGGGGACTGGCATTACGAGCAGTACTTC
clone size: few
D gene: .
J gene: TRBJ2-7
V gene: TRBV12-3/TRBV12-4
CDR3 length: 14

CDR3 protein: CASSVGTGGGSDVLTF
CDR3 DNA: TGTGCCAGCAGCGTCGGGACAGGGGGGGGGTCGGACGTCCTGACTTTC
clone size: .
D gene: TRBD1
J gene: TRBJ2-6
V gene: TRBV13
CDR3 length: 16

CDR3 protein: CASSLDVGYGYTF
CDR3 DNA: TGTGCCAGCAGCTTAGATGTGGGGTATGGCTACACCTTC
clone size: many
D gene: .
J gene: TRBJ1-2
V gene: TRBV11-2
CDR3 length: 13

CDR3 protein: CASLNVNTEAFF
CDR3 DNA: TGTGCCAGCTTGAATGTGAACACTGAAGCTTTCTTT
clone size: once
D gene: .
J gene: TRBJ1-1
V gene: TRBV6-1
CDR3 length: 12

CDR3 protein: CASSLGRPRDRLNYGYTF
CDR3 DNA: TGTGCCAGCAGCTTAGGCCGGCCAAGGGACAGATTAAACTATGGCTACACCTTC
clone size: .
D gene: TRBD1
J gene: TRBJ1-2
V gene: TRBV7-6
CDR3 length: 18

CDR3 protein: CASRGDSPSYEQYF
CDR3 DNA: TGTGCCAGCAGGGGGGACAGTCCCTCCTACGAGCAGTACTTC
clone size: many
D gene: TRBD1
J gene: TRBJ2-7
V gene: TRBV2
CDR3 length: 14

CDR3 protein: CASCLRANTGELFF
CDR3 DNA: TGTGCCAGCTGTTTGCGTGCTAACACCGGGGAGCTGTTTTTT
clone size: .
D gene: .
J gene: TRBJ2-2
V gene: TRBV27
CDR3 length: 14

CDR3 protein: CASNFSWSGNSYEQYF
CDR3 DNA: TGTGCCAGCAATTTTTCGTGGAGCGGAAACTCCTACGAGCAGTACTTC
clone size: many
D gene: .
J gene: TRBJ2-7
V gene: TRBV28
CDR3 length: 16

CDR3 protein: CASSQDVAEWNTQYF
CDR3 DNA: TGCGCCAGCAGCCAAGATGTAGCCGAGTGGAATACGCAGTATTTT
clone size: .
D gene: .
J gene: TRBJ2-3
V gene: TRBV4-3
CDR3 length: 15

CDR3 protein: CASSPKREANNEQFF
CDR3 DNA: TGTGCCAGCTCACCAAAGCGGGAGGCAAACAATGAGCAGTTCTTC
clone size: many
D gene: TRBD2
J gene: TRBJ2-1
V gene: TRBV18
CDR3 length: 15

CDR3 protein: CSASQDQPQHF
CDR3 DNA: TGCAGTGCTAGTCAGGATCAGCCCCAGCATTTT
clone size: many
D gene: .
J gene: TRBJ1-5
V gene: TRBV20-1
CDR3 length: 11

CDR3 protein: CASSQDYRDYGYTF
CDR3 DNA: TGTGCCAGCAGCCAAGACTACAGGGACTATGGCTACACCTTC
clone size: many
D gene: .
J gene: TRBJ1-2
V gene: TRBV4-2
CDR3 length: 14

CDR3 protein: CASSFVSTYEQYF
CDR3 DNA: TGTGCCAGCAGCTTCGTCAGTACCTACGAGCAGTACTTC
clone size: many
D gene: .
J gene: TRBJ2-7
V gene: TRBV11-2
CDR3 length: 13

CDR3 protein: CASSYSNGPRYNEQFF
CDR3 DNA: TGTGCCAGCAGTTACTCGAATGGGCCCCGTTACAATGAGCAGTTCTTC
clone size: few
D gene: .
J gene: TRBJ2-1
V gene: TRBV6-6
CDR3 length: 16

CDR3 protein: CASSLQGVDQPQHF
CDR3 DNA: TGTGCCAGCAGTTTACAGGGGGTCGATCAGCCCCAGCATTTT
clone size: .
D gene: TRBD1
J gene: TRBJ1-5
V gene: TRBV6-1
CDR3 length: 14

CDR3 protein: CSATSDRVGYTF
CDR3 DNA: TGCAGTGCTACTTCGGACAGGGTTGGCTACACCTTC
clone size: .
D gene: TRBD1
J gene: TRBJ1-2
V gene: TRBV20-1
CDR3 length: 12

CDR3 protein: CASSQLTDYIPRRGETQYF
CDR3 DNA: TGTGCCAGCAGCCAACTAACCGACTACATACCGAGGAGGGGAGAGACCCAGTACTTC
clone size: few
D gene: .
J gene: TRBJ2-5
V gene: TRBV6-1
CDR3 length: 19